This TCR beta chain was sequenced in a study of T cells in Graves' hyperthyroidism and ophthalmopathy. Points from the study as a whole: Among thyroid clonotypes expanded above 0.001, most also appeared in blood.

Researchers amplified the TCR beta CDR3 regions from RNA transcripts. HTBI primers drove first-round RT-PCR of the TCR CDR3. MiXCR, run by TCRdb on the multiplex PCR reads, gives a single entry per CDR3 protein. The sample consists of 250,000 to 300,000 distinct CDR3 sequences, approximately 14% of them appearing once. This clonotype was counted many times. What it binds is not known. The ends lost 0 bases at V and 9 bases at J; junction bases unmatched: 8. The CDR3 loop spans 17 amino acids. From germline, CDR1 is MDHEN and CDR2 SYDVKM. The TCR sequence derives from a woman between 50 and 59 years old with Graves' hyperthyroidism that later progressed to Graves' ophthalmopathy. V is TRBV28 and J is TRBJ2-1; the match to TRBD2 covers 13 bases. The sequenced material came from blood. CDR3 protein: CASSLWSLAGGPGEQFF. As DNA, the CDR3 is TGTGCCAGCAGTTTATGGTCACTAGCGGGAGGGCCAGGTGAGCAGTTCTTC.